The 11 T cell receptor beta chains listed next were all sequenced from one sample in a study of blood T cell repertoires in COVID-19 (dated by TCRdb to the early 2020s). The library was prepared using the immunoSEQ multiplex PCR assay. TCRdb stores this immuneACCESS table with in-frame sequences only. Part of the clones is absent; in the studies checked, under half of the shortfall reflects unresolved V genes, and no reason is known for the rest. Within this sample are around 120,000 clones, with 83% of them counted one time only. About 5.4% of the sample belongs to the ten largest clones. The sample comprised peripheral blood. These TCRs come from a man of 80 years or more with active or convalescent COVID-19.

This chain uses TRBV2 with TRBJ2-3, with 7 nucleotides matching TRBD2. The CDR3 spans 14 residues. The germline gives CDR1 SNHLY, CDR2 FYNNEI. V shed 4 bases, J shed 2 bases, and the junction held 3 bases outside the gene matches. The CDR3: CASSVSGATDTQYF. CDR3 sequence (DNA): TGTGCCAGCAGTGTGAGCGGGGCCACAGATACGCAGTATTTT.

This sequence joins TRBV5-4 and TRBJ1-5; D unclear. Trimming pared 3 bases from V and 0 bases from J, leaving 7 bases between. Looked up from germline, CDR1 is SGHNT and CDR2 is YYREEE (reference sequence). The CDR3 length is 14 residues. The CDR3 loop reads CASSSDTSNQPQHF. CDR3 sequence (DNA): TGTGCCAGCAGCTCTGACACTAGCAATCAGCCCCAGCATTTT.

This sequence joins TRBV6-2 or TRBV6-3 and TRBJ1-2; D is perhaps TRBD1 (5 bases). Germline V gives CDR1 MNHEY, CDR2 SVGEGT. V lost 0 bases and J lost 2, with 13 bases in between. This CDR3 has 16 residues. The CDR3 loop reads CASSYSIFAGNYGYTF. CDR3 sequence (DNA): TGTGCCAGCAGTTACTCGATCTTTGCAGGGAACTATGGCTACACCTTC.

The J gene is TRBJ2-7, the V gene TRBV19, with D possibly matching TRBD2 (6 bases). Deletions cut 5 bases from V and 8 bases from J, with 16 bases between. The germline gives CDR1 LNHDA, CDR2 SQIVND (reference sequence). The CDR3 is 13 amino acids. The CDR3 nucleotides read TGTGCCAGTAGTCTCGGGACTCCCTTTCAGCAGTACTTC. It codes for CASSLGTPFQQYF.

The chain employs TRBV6-2 or TRBV6-3 and TRBJ1-1; 7 bases line up with TRBD1. Trimming took 6 bases from V and 2 from J; bases not matched to a gene: 6. This CDR3 is built from 14 residues. Germline V gives CDR1 MNHEY, CDR2 SVGEGT. CDR3 region: CASSVGQTNTEAFF. CDR3 nucleotides: TGTGCCAGCAGCGTGGGACAGACTAACACTGAAGCTTTCTTT.

V gene TRBV15 combines with J gene TRBJ1-2, with TRBD1 matching 7 bases. V trimming: 8 bases; J trimming: 12 bases; junction bases outside the gene matches: 18. Germline-derived CDR1 and CDR2 are LNHNV and YYDKDF (reference sequence). This CDR3 is 14 amino acids long. The CDR3 loop is CATANLTGTAKDTF. CDR3 nucleotide sequence: TGTGCCACCGCGAACCTGACCGGGACAGCTAAAGACACCTTC.

The rearrangement links TRBV5-5 to TRBJ2-2; TRBD1 matches 10 bases. The trim removed 4 bases at V and 7 bases at J, leaving 7 bases unmatched. The CDR3 runs 15 residues. CDR1 and CDR2 (germline): SGHKS, YYEKEE (reference sequence). This CDR3 reads CASSPGTGDFGELFF. CDR3 sequence (DNA): TGTGCCAGCAGCCCCGGGACAGGGGATTTCGGGGAGCTGTTTTTT.

V gene TRBV30 combines with J gene TRBJ2-1; the D is unclear. Germline CDR1 is GTSNPN and CDR2 is SVGIG (reference sequence). CDR3 length equals 12 residues. V lost 4 bases to trimming and J lost 4 bases, with 8 bases between them. The CDR3 spells CAWKSAYNEQFF. In DNA form, the CDR3 reads TGTGCCTGGAAGTCAGCGTACAATGAGCAGTTCTTC.

The V call is TRBV10-3, the J call TRBJ2-7, with D perhaps matching TRBD1 (6 bases). The V end lost 0 bases, the J end lost 5 bases, and 8 bases lay between the germline ends. Germline V lookup: CDR1 ENHRY, CDR2 SYGVKD. The CDR3 is made up of 13 amino acids. The CDR3 DNA reads as TGTGCCATCAGTGAGTCTGGGACACACGAGCAGTACTTC. Encoded protein: CAISESGTHEQYF.

V and J are TRBV6-2 or TRBV6-3 and TRBJ2-1, with 12 bases that match TRBD2. The germline V gene has CDR1 MNHEY and CDR2 SVGEGT. J gave up 4 bases and V 5 bases, and 3 bases lay outside the gene matches. This CDR3 comprises 15 residues. DNA for the CDR3: TGTGCCAGCAGTCGACTAGCGGGGGAATACAATGAGCAGTTCTTC. It encodes CASSRLAGEYNEQFF.

CDR3 DNA sequence: TGTGCCAGCAGTTTTGGGAGCTCCTACGAGCAGTACTTC. It codes for CASSFGSSYEQYF. The V and J genes are TRBV28 and TRBJ2-7, with D perhaps TRBD2 (5 bases). V was shortened by 3 bases and J by 0 bases, with 6 bases between the two germline ends. Germline lookup yields CDR1 MDHEN and CDR2 SYDVKM. This CDR3 contains 13 residues.